This T cell receptor beta chain was recorded in a study of T cells in Graves' hyperthyroidism and ophthalmopathy. Study-level points and caveats: Blood also held most thyroid clonotypes expanded beyond 0.001.

V gave up 6 bases and J gave up 5 bases, with 14 bases separating them. CDR3 length: 14 residues. Germline V gene data show CDR1 as LNHDA and CDR2 as SQIVND (reference sequence). This clonotype was counted many times. Its target is unknown. RNA transcripts provided the source from which TCR beta CDR3 regions were amplified. A first-round RT-PCR of the TCR CDR3 used the HTBI primer set. TCRdb reprocessed the multiplex PCR reads with MiXCR, giving one entry per CDR3 protein. The table shows over 150,000 distinct CDR3 sequences, with roughly a sixth occurring only once. The chain links TRBV19 to TRBJ1-5; TRBD1 is a possible D gene (5 bases). This sequence was found in a woman in her 50s with Graves' hyperthyroidism. The sequenced material came from blood. The CDR3 reads CASRTGTGDQPQHF. DNA of the CDR3: TGTGCCAGTAGAACTGGGACGGGAGATCAGCCCCAGCATTTT.